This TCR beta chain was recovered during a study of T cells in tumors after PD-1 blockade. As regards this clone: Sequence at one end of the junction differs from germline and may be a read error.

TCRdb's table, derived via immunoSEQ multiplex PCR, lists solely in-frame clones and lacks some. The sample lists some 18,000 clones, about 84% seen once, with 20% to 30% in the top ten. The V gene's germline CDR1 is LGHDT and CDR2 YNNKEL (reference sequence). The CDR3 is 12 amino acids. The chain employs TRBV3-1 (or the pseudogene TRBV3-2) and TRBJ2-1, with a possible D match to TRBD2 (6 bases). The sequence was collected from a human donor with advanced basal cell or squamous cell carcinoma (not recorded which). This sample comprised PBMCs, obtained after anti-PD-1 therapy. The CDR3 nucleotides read TGTGCCAGCAGCCAGGCCTCGGGGGAAGCACTCTTC. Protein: CASSQASGEALF.